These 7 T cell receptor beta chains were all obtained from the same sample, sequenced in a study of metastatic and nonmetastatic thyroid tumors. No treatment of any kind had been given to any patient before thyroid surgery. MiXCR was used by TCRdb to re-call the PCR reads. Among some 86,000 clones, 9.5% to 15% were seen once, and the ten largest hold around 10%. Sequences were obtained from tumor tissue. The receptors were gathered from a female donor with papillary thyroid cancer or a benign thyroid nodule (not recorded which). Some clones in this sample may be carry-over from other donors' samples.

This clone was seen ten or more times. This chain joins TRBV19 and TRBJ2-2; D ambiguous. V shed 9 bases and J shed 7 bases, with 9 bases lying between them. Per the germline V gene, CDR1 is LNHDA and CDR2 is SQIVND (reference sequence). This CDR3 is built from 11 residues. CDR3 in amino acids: CASRQGGELFF. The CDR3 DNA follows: TGTGCCAGCCGTCAAGGCGGGGAGCTGTTTTTT.

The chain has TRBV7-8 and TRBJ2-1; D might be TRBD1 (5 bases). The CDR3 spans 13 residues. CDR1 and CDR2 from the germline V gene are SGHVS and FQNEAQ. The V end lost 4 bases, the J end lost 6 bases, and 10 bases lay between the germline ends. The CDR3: CASSYGGANEQFF. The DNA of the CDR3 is TGTGCCAGCAGCTATGGTGGGGCCAATGAGCAGTTCTTC.

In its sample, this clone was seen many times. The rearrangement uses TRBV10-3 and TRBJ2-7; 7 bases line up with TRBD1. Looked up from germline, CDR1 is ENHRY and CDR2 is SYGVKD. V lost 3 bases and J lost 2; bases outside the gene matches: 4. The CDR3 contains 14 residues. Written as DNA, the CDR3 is TGTGCCATCAGTGAAGACAGGGTTACCTACGAGCAGTACTTC. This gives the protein CAISEDRVTYEQYF.

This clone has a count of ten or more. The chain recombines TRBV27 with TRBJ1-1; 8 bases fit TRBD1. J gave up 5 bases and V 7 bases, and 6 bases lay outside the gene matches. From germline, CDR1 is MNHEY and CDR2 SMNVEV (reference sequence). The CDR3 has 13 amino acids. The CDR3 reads CASTAGGRTEAFF. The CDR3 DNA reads TGTGCCAGCACGGCAGGGGGCAGGACTGAAGCTTTCTTT.

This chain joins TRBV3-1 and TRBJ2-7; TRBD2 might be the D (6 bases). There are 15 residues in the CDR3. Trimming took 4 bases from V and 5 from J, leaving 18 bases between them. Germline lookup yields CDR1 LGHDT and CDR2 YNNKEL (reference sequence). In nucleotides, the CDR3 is TGTGCCAGCAGCCTGAGGGCTACGGAGGGCCACGAGCAGTACTTC. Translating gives CASSLRATEGHEQYF.

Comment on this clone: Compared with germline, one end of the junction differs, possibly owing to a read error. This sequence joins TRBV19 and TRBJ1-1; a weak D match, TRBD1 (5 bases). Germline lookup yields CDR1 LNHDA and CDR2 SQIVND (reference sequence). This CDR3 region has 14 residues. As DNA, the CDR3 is TGTTCCAGTAGTATAGTGCAGGGGAACACTGAAGCTTTCTTT. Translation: CSSSIVQGNTEAFF.

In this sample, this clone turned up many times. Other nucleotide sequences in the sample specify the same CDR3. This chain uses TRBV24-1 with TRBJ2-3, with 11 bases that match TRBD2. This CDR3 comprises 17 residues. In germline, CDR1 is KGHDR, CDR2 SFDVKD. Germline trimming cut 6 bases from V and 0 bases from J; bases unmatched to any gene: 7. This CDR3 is CATSPGLAVSSTDTQYF. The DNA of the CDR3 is TGTGCCACCAGTCCGGGACTAGCGGTTTCTAGCACAGATACGCAGTATTTT.